The entry that follows covers one T cell receptor beta chain sequence. These data belong to a study of T cell responses to AZD1222 COVID-19 vaccine. CDR1 is KGHSH, CDR2 LQKENI, per germline. The CDR3 spans 16 residues. Trimming took 5 bases from V and 9 from J; bases not matched to a gene: 11. Method: immunoSEQ multiplex PCR; TCRdb's copy keeps in-frame clones and lacks some. In the table there are approximately 25,000 clones, 92% of which are singletons. The chain joins TRBV18 to TRBJ1-6, with 9 nucleotides matching TRBD1. This sequence originates from an adult who received the AZD1222 COVID-19 vaccine. The source material was peripheral blood, sampled 28 days after the second AZD1222 dose. The CDR3 DNA follows: TGTGCCAGCTCATCCGGGACAGGGCCCACAATTTCACCCCTCCACTTT. Its protein product is CASSSGTGPTISPLHF.